This T cell receptor beta chain was found in a study of control samples from healthy donors and cancer patients. Some clones are missing from TCRdb's copy, which holds only in-frame ones; the method was immunoSEQ multiplex PCR. This sample carries under 130,000 clones, 83% of them seen once, and the ten largest clones take around 13%. Between the trimmed V and J ends, which lost 0 bases and 1 base, there was a span of 13 bases. This CDR3 spans 17 amino acids. From germline, CDR1 is LGHDT and CDR2 YNNKEL (reference sequence). This clonotype was obtained from a woman between 45 and 65 years old in good health. V is TRBV3-1 (or the pseudogene TRBV3-2) and J is TRBJ1-3, with D perhaps matching TRBD1 (5 bases). The material sequenced was blood. Here the CDR3 DNA reads TGTGCCAGCAGCCAAGAAGGCTGGGGGAATTCTGGAAACACCATATATTTT. This codes for CASSQEGWGNSGNTIYF.